The sequence of this T cell receptor beta chain was determined in a study of blood T cells in healthy people across ages. Primers used in a second PCR of roughly 6 to 12 cycles were a sample-barcoded 5' primer and a J-beta primer mix. TCRdb independently ran MiXCR on the 5' RACE reads; one entry per CDR3 protein. The repertoire holds about 830,000 distinct CDR3 sequences, with around 68% as singletons. Germline V CDR1 and CDR2: SGHVS, FQNEAQ. CDR3 length: 14 amino acids. The trim removed 1 base at V and 5 bases at J, leaving 3 bases unmatched. The sample was blood. The clonotype originates from a man aged 25 to 40 in good health. The V gene is TRBV7-8, the J gene TRBJ2-3; 7 nucleotides match TRBD2. The CDR3 loop reads CASSLGTSIDTQYF. In DNA, the CDR3 is TGTGCCAGCAGCTTAGGGACTAGTATAGATACGCAGTATTTT.